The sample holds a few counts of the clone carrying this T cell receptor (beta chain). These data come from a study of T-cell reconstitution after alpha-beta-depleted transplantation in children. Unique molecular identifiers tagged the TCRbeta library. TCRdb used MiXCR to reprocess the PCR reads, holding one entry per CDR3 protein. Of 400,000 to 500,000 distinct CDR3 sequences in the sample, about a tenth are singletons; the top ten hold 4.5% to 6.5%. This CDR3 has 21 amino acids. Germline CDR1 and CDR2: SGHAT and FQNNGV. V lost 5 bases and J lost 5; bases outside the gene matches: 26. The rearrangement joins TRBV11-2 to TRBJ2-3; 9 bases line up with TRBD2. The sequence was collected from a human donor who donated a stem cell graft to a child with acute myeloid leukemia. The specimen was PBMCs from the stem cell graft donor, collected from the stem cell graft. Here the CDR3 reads CASSPEGGSGGQYPQVDTQYF. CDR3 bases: TGTGCCAGCAGCCCGGAGGGTGGTAGCGGGGGCCAATACCCCCAGGTAGATACGCAGTATTTT.